This T cell receptor (beta chain) was captured in a study of early T cells in non-severe SARS-CoV-2 infection. Tagging with unique molecular identifiers was applied to individual cDNA molecules. A single record per CDR3 protein comes from TCRdb applying MiXCR to the 5' RACE reads. The table lists about 110,000 distinct CDR3 sequences, 12% of them singletons. Per the germline V gene, CDR1 is SQVTM and CDR2 is ANQGSEA. V was shortened by 8 bases and J by 5 bases, with 10 bases between the two germline ends. The CDR3 totals 11 residues. The sequencing sample was made of whole blood. The V and J genes are TRBV29-1 and TRBJ2-1, with D possibly TRBD1 on 6 matching bases. The TCR comes from an adult who was a healthcare worker with PCR-confirmed SARS-CoV-2 infection or an uninfected control (not recorded which). CDR3 DNA: TGCAGCTCTCGGGACAACAATGAGCAGTTCTTC. Its protein is CSSRDNNEQFF.